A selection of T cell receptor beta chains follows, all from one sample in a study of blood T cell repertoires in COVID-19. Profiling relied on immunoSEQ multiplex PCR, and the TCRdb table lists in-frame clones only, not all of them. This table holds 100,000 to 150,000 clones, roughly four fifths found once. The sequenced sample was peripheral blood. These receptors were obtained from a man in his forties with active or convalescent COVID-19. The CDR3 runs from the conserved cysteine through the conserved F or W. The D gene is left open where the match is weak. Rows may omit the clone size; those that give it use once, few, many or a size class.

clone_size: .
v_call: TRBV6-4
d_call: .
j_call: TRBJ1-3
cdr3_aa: CASMSGSGNTIYF
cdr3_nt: TGTGCCAGCATGTCCGGGAGTGGAAACACCATATATTTT

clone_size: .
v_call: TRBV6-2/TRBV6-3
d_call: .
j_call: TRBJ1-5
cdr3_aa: CASSYSSRGNNQPQHF
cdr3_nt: TGTGCCAGCAGTTACTCGTCAAGGGGAAACAATCAGCCCCAGCATTTT

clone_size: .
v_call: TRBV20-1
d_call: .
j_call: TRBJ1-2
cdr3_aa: CSVLTAGYTF
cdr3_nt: TGCAGTGTTCTCACTGCGGGCTACACCTTC

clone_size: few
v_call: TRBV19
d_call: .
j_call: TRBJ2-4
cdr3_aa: CASSGGLAKNIQYF
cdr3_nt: TGTGCCAGTAGTGGAGGGTTAGCCAAAAACATTCAGTACTTC

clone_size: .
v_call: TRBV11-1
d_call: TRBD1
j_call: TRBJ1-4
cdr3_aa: CASSLGQAFNEKLFF
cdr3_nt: TGTGCCAGCAGCTTGGGACAGGCATTTAATGAAAAACTGTTTTTT

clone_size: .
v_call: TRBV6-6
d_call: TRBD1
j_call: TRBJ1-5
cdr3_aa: CASRLQGVDNQPQHF
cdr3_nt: TGTGCCAGCAGGCTACAGGGGGTGGACAATCAGCCCCAGCATTTT

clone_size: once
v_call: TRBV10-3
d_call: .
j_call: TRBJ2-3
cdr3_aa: CAISDSWGGATDTQYF
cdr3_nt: TGTGCCATCAGTGATTCGTGGGGGGGGGCAACAGATACGCAGTATTTT

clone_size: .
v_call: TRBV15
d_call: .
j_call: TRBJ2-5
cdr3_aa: CATSRDWTPGETQYF
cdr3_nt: TGTGCCACCAGCAGAGATTGGACACCCGGGGAGACCCAGTACTTC

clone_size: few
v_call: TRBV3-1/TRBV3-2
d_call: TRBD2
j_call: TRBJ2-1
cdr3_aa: CASRPSSGGYNEQFF
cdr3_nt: TGTGCCAGCAGACCATCTAGCGGGGGCTACAATGAGCAGTTCTTC

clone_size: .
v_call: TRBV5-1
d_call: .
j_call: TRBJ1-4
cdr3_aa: CASSAEDRPNEKLFF
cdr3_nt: TGCGCCAGCAGCGCCGAGGACAGACCTAATGAAAAACTGTTTTTT

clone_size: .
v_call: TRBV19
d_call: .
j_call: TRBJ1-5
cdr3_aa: CASSILGVSIQPQHF
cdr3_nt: TGTGCCAGTAGTATTTTAGGGGTAAGCATTCAGCCCCAGCATTTT

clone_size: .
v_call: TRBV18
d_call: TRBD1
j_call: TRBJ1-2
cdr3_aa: CASSPRTGGDGYTF
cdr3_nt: TGTGCCAGCTCACCGCGGACAGGGGGCGATGGCTACACCTTC

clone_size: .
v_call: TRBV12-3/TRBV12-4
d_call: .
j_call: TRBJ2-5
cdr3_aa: CASSFDGVGTQYF
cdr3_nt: TGTGCCAGCAGTTTTGACGGGGTTGGGACCCAGTACTTC

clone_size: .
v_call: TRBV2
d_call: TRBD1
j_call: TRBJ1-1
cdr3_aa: CASRGQGVNTEAFF
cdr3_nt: TGTGCCAGCAGGGGACAGGGTGTGAACACTGAAGCTTTCTTT

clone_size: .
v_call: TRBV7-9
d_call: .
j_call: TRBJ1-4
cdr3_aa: CASSLGSATNEKLFF
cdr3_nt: TGTGCCAGCAGCTTAGGTAGTGCTACTAATGAAAAACTGTTTTTT

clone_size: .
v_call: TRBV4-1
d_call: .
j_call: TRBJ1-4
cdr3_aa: CASSREGTSQGEKLFF
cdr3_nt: TGCGCCAGCAGCCGGGAAGGGACTTCCCAGGGAGAAAAACTGTTTTTT

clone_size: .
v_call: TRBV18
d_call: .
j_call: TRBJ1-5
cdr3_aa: CASSAFPEQPQHF
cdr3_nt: TGTGCCAGCTCCGCGTTCCCGGAGCAGCCCCAGCATTTT

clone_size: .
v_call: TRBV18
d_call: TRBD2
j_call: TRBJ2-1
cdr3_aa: CASSLLTSGVNREQFF
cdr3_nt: TGTGCCAGCTCACTGTTGACTAGCGGGGTAAATCGGGAGCAGTTCTTC

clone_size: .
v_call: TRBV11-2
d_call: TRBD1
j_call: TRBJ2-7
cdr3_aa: CASSPDTGTGTYEQYF
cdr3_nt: TGTGCCAGCAGTCCAGACACCGGGACAGGGACCTACGAGCAGTACTTC

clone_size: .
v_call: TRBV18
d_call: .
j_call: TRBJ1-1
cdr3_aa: CASSLGFMNTEAFF
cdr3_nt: TGTGCCAGCTCACTCGGGTTCATGAACACTGAAGCTTTCTTT

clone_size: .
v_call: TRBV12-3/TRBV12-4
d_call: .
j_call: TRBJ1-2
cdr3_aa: CASSLGTHYGYTF
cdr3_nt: TGTGCCAGCAGTTTAGGGACACACTATGGCTACACCTTC

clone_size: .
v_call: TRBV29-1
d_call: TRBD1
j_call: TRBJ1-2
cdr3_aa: CSGGQGAQGYTF
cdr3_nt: TGCAGCGGGGGACAGGGGGCGCAGGGCTACACCTTC

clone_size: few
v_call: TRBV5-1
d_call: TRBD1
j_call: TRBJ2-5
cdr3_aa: CASSPGQAQETQYF
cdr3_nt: TGCGCCAGCAGCCCCGGACAGGCCCAAGAGACCCAGTACTTC

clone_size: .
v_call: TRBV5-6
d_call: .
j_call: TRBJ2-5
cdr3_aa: CASSFSGIQETQYF
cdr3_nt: TGTGCCAGCAGCTTTAGCGGCATCCAAGAGACCCAGTACTTC

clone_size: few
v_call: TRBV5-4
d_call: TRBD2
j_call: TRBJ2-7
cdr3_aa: CASSLASGGGIGREQYF
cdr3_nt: TGTGCCAGCAGCTTGGCTAGCGGGGGGGGAATAGGTCGCGAGCAGTACTTC

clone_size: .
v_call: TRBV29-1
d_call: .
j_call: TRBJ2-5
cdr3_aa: CSVDQGRETQYF
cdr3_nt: TGCAGCGTTGATCAGGGTCGGGAGACCCAGTACTTC

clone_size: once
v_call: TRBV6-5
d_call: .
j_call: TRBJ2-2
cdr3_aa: CASTGWRGTGELFF
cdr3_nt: TGTGCCAGCACCGGCTGGAGGGGAACCGGGGAGCTGTTTTTT

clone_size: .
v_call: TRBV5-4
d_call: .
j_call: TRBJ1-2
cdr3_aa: CASSFQEGYGYTF
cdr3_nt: TGTGCCAGCAGCTTCCAGGAGGGCTATGGCTACACCTTC

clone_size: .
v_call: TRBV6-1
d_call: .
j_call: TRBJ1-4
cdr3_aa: CASSESSGVGEKLFF
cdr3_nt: TGTGCCAGCAGTGAAAGTTCAGGGGTAGGGGAAAAACTGTTTTTT

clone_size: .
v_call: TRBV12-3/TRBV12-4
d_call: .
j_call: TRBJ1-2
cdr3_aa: CASSKRGAYGYTF
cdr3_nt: TGTGCCAGCAGTAAACGGGGGGCCTATGGCTACACCTTC

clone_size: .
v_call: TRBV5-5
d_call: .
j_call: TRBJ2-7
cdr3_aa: CASSLSFGHHYEQYF
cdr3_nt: TGTGCCAGCAGCTTGAGTTTCGGACACCACTACGAGCAGTACTTC

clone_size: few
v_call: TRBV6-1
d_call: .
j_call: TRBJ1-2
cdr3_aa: CASSDVDRTYGYTF
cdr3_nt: TGTGCCAGCAGTGACGTAGACAGGACCTATGGCTACACCTTC

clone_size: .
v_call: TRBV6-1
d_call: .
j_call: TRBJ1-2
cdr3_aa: CASSEGGNYGYTF
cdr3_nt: TGTGCCAGCAGTGAAGGCGGGAACTATGGCTACACCTTC

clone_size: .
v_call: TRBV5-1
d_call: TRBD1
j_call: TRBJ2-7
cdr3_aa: CASSTEGQGLIKQQYF
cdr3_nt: TGCGCCAGCAGCACGGAGGGACAGGGTTTGATAAAACAACAGTACTTC

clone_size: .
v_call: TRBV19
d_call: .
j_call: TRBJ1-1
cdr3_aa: CASKRAGMANTEAFF
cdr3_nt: TGTGCCAGTAAGCGGGCAGGGATGGCGAACACTGAAGCTTTCTTT

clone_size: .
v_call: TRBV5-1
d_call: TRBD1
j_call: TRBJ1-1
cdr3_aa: CASRFGTDYTEAFF
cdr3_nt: TGCGCCAGCAGATTCGGGACAGACTACACTGAAGCTTTCTTT

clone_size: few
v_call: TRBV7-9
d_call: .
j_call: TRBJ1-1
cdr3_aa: CASTPATFNTEAFF
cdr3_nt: TGTGCCAGCACCCCCGCTACCTTTAACACTGAAGCTTTCTTT

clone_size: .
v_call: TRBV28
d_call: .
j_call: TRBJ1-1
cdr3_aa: CASSYNMNTEAFF
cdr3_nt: TGTGCCAGCAGTTATAATATGAACACTGAAGCTTTCTTT

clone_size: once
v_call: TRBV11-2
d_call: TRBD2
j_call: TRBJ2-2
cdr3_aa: CASSLSLRGLAGGTGELFF
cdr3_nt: TGTGCCAGCAGCCTCTCCTTGAGGGGACTAGCGGGGGGCACCGGGGAGCTGTTTTTT

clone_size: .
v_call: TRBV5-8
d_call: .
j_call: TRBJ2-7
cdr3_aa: CASRGGGSYEQYF
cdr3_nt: TGTGCCAGCAGGGGGGGTGGCAGCTACGAGCAGTACTTC

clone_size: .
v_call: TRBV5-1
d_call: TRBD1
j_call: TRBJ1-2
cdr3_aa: CASSLDPGGEGYTF
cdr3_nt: TGCGCCAGCAGCTTGGACCCAGGGGGCGAGGGCTACACCTTC

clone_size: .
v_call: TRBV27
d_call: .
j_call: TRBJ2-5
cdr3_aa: CATGQPQETQYF
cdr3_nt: TGTGCCACCGGACAGCCCCAAGAGACCCAGTACTTC

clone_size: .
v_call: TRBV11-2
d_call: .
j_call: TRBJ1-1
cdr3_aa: CASSLVPRRGPTEAFF
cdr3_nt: TGTGCCAGCAGCTTAGTCCCCAGGAGGGGTCCCACTGAAGCTTTCTTT

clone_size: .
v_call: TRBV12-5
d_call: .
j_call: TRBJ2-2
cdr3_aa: CASGPPSRVTGELFF
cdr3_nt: TGTGCTAGTGGCCCCCCTTCCCGGGTCACCGGGGAGCTGTTTTTT

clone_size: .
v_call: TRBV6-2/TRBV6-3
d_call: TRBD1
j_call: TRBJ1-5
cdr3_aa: CASSAMTGEQPQHF
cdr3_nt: TGTGCCAGCAGTGCGATGACAGGGGAACAGCCCCAGCATTTT